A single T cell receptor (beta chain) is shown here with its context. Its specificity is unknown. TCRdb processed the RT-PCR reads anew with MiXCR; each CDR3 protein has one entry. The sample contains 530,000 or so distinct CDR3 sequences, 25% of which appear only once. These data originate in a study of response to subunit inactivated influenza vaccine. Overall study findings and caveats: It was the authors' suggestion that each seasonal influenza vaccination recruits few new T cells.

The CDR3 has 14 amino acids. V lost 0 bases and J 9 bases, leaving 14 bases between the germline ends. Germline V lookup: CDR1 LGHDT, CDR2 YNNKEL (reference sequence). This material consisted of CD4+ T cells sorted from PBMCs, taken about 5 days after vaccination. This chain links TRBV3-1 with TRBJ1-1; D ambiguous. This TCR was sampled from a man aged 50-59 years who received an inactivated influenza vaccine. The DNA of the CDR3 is TGTGCCAGCAGCCAAGATACCAGTCGCTTTCAAGCTTTCTTT. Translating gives CASSQDTSRFQAFF. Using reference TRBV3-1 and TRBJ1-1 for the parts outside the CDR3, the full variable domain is DTAVSQTPKYLVTQMGNDKSIKCEQNLGHDTMYWYKQDSKKFLKIMFSYNNKELIINETVPNRFSPKSPDKAHLNLHINSLELGDSAVYFCASSQDTSRFQAFFGQGTRLTVV.